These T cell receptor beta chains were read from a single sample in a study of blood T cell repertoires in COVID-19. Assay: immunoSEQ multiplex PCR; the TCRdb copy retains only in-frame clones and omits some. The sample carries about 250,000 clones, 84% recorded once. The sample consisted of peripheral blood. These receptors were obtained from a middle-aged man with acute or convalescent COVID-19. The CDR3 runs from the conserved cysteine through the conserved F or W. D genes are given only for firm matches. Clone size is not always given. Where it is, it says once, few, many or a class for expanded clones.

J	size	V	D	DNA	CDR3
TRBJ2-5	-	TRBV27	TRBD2	TGTGCCAGCAGTTTAACTCTAGCGGGAGGAGAGACCCAGTACTTC	CASSLTLAGGETQYF
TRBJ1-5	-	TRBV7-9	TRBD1	TGTGCCAGCAGCTTAGTGACAGGGGCTGTAGGTCAGCCCCAGCATTTT	CASSLVTGAVGQPQHF
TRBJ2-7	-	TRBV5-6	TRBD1	TGTGCCAGCAGCTGGCCGGGACAGGGTCTTTACGAGCAGTACTTC	CASSWPGQGLYEQYF
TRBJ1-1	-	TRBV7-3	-	TGTGCCAGCAGCTTAGCCCCTATTGGGCTCCTCGTGAACACTGAAGCTTTCTTT	CASSLAPIGLLVNTEAFF
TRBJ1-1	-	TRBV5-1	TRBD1	TGCGCCAGCAGCCCGGGACAGGGGAATTCAGCTTTCTTT	CASSPGQGNSAFF
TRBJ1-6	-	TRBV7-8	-	TGTGCCAGCAGCCAGAGGAGGTTTGGAGCCTCCTATAATTCACCCCTCCACTTT	CASSQRRFGASYNSPLHF
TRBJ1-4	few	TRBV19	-	TGTGCCAGTAGAGCTCTCCGGGACATTAATGAAAAACTGTTTTTT	CASRALRDINEKLFF
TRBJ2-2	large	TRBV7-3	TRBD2	TGTGCCAGCAGCCCCCGCGGGGGGGCTTATACCTGGGAGCTGTTTTTT	CASSPRGGAYTWELFF
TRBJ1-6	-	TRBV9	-	TGTGCCAGCGGGCTCGGGGGGACCTATAATTCACCCCTCCACTTT	CASGLGGTYNSPLHF
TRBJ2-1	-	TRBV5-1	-	TGCGCCAGCAGCTTAGACATTAGCTCCTACAATGAGCAGTTCTTC	CASSLDISSYNEQFF
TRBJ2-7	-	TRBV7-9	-	TGTGCCAGCAGCTTAGCTCTATACGAGCAGTACTTC	CASSLALYEQYF
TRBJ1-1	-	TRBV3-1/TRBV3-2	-	TGTGCCAGCAGCCAGGCAGGGTGGACTGAAGCTTTCTTT	CASSQAGWTEAFF
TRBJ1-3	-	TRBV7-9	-	TGTGCCAGCGGAGGAGAACGTGGGGGGAACACCATATATTTT	CASGGERGGNTIYF
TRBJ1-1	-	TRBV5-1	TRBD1	TGCGCCAGCAGCTTCCCGGGACAGGGTGAAGCTTTCTTT	CASSFPGQGEAFF
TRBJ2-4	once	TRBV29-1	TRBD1	TGCAGCGTTGGCGACAGGGTAGGGGCCAAAAACATTCAGTACTTC	CSVGDRVGAKNIQYF
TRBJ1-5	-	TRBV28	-	TGTGCCAGCAGTCTGGGGGGGGAGCCCCAGCATTTT	CASSLGGEPQHF
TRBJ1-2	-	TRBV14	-	TGTGCCAGCTCTGGGCAATATTATGGCTACACCTTC	CASSGQYYGYTF
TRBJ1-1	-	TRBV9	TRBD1	TGTGCCAGCAGCGGGGGCGGGACAGGAGGTCTTCGGTACACTGAAGCTTTCTTT	CASSGGGTGGLRYTEAFF
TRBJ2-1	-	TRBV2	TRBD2	TGTGCCAGCAGTGTCCGACTAGCACGTACCTACAATGAGCAGTTCTTC	CASSVRLARTYNEQFF
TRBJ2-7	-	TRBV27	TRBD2	TGTGCCAGCAGAACCGTGCGGACTAGCGGGAGTTCCTACGAGCAGTACTTC	CASRTVRTSGSSYEQYF
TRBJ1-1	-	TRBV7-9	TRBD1	TGTGCCAGCAGCTTACTTGGACAGGAGTCTTTCTTT	CASSLLGQESFF
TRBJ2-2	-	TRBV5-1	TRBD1	TGCGCCAGCAGCTCAGGGGGCGTCCTGATAACCGGGGAGCTGTTTTTT	CASSSGGVLITGELFF
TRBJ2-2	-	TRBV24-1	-	TGTGCCACCAGTGATGCGGGACGGAACACCGGGGAGCTGTTTTTT	CATSDAGRNTGELFF
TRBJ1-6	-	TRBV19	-	TGTGCCAGTGGACAGTCGAGCTCCTATAATTCACCCCTCCACTTT	CASGQSSSYNSPLHF
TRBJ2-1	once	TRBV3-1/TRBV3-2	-	TGTGCCAGCAGCCCAAGGACGGGAGACTCCTACAATGAGCAGTTCTTC	CASSPRTGDSYNEQFF
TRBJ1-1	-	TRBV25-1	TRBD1	TGTGCCAGCAGCAAAGGCAGGGGGGAAGCTTTCTTT	CASSKGRGEAFF
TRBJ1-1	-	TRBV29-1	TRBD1	TGCAGCGTTGAGCGGACAGGGAACACTGAAGCTTTCTTT	CSVERTGNTEAFF
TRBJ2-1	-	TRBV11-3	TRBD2	TGTGCCAGCAGCCCAATGGGGGGGGATTACAATGAGCAGTTCTTC	CASSPMGGDYNEQFF
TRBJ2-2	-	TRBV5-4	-	TGTGCCCTGCACCCCCGGACAGCGAACACCGGGGAGCTGTTTTTT	CALHPRTANTGELFF
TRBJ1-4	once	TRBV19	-	TGTGCCAGTAGTAGTGTCGAGTATAATGAAAAACTGTTTTTT	CASSSVEYNEKLFF
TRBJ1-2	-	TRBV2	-	TGTGCCAGCAGTCCCGATACAGAAAACTATGGCTACACCTTC	CASSPDTENYGYTF
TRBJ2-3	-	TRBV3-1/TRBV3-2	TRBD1	TGTGCCAGCAGCTTTCCGGGACAGGGGAGAGATACGCAGTATTTT	CASSFPGQGRDTQYF
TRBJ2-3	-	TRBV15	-	TGTGCCACCAGCTTCCTAGGCGAGGGTAAAATCCCAGATACGCAGTATTTT	CATSFLGEGKIPDTQYF
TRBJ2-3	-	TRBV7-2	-	TGTGCCAGCAGCTTAGCAATCCGGTTTGATACGCAGTATTTT	CASSLAIRFDTQYF
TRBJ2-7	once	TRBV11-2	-	TGTGCCAGCAGCTTAGGAGGGTGGCAGCAGTACTTC	CASSLGGWQQYF
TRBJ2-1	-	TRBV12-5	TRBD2	TGTGCTAGTGGTTTAGTAGCGGGGGGCGGCGGTGAGCAGTTCTTC	CASGLVAGGGGEQFF
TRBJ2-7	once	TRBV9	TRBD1	TGTGCCAGCAGCGCCTCCGGGACAGCCACCTACGAGCAGTACTTC	CASSASGTATYEQYF
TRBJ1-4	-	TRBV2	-	TGTGCCAGTCAGGGGCGCGCAACTAATGAAAAACTGTTTTTT	CASQGRATNEKLFF
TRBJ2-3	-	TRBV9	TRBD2	TGTGCCAGCAGCGTGGTGGCTAGCGGGGGCACAGATACGCAGTATTTT	CASSVVASGGTDTQYF
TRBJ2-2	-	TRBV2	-	TGTGCCAGCACCCCAGGTTTCACCGGGGAGCTGTTTTTT	CASTPGFTGELFF
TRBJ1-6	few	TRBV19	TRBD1	TGTGCCAGTAATGCTCCGGGACAGGGTTCACCCCTCCACTTT	CASNAPGQGSPLHF
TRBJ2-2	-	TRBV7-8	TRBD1	TGTGCCAGCAGCCAGCCGGGACAGGGGGCGCACACCGGGGAGCTGTTTTTT	CASSQPGQGAHTGELFF
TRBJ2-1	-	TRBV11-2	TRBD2	TGTGCCAGCAGCTTATCTGTTCGGACTAGCGGGCTCAATGAGCAGTTCTTC	CASSLSVRTSGLNEQFF
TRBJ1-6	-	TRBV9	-	TGTGCCAGCAGCGTCGGGGGGGATTATAATTCACCCCTCCACTTT	CASSVGGDYNSPLHF
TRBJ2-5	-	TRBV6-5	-	TGTGCCAGCGCGCCCACGGGGGTTCGGGAGACCCAGTACTTC	CASAPTGVRETQYF
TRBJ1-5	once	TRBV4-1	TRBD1	TGCGCCAGCAGCCAAGACCCAGGACGAGGGGGCCAGCCCCAGCATTTT	CASSQDPGRGGQPQHF
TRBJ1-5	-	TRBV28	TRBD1	TGTGCCAGCAGTCCCTGGACAGGGTACAGTCAGCCCCAGCATTTT	CASSPWTGYSQPQHF
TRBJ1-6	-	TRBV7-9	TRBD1	TGTGCCAGCAGCCTGGGACAGGGGCGAGCACCCCTCCACTTT	CASSLGQGRAPLHF
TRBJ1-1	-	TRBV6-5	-	TGTGCCAGCGCCATAGGGGGGAACACTGAAGCTTTCTTT	CASAIGGNTEAFF
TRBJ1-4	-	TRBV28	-	TGTGCCAGCAGGGCGGCGACAGATGACGAAAAACTGTTTTTT	CASRAATDDEKLFF
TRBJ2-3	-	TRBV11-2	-	TGTGCCAGCAGCCAGAGCGGCACAGATACGCAGTATTTT	CASSQSGTDTQYF
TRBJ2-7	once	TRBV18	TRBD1	TGTGCCAGCTCACAAAGCCGCACCGGGACAGGGAGCTCCTACGAGCAGTACTTC	CASSQSRTGTGSSYEQYF